This TCR beta chain was identified during a study of blood T cell repertoires in COVID-19. Overall study context: From the United States, Italy and Spain came samples of acute and convalescent COVID-19. Nucleic acid was either cDNA or gDNA, and it came from T cells, B-cell-depleted T cells, or PBMCs.

The CDR3 totals 12 residues. The V gene's germline CDR1 is SGHTA and CDR2 FQGNSA. The V gene lost 2 bases and the J gene lost 8 bases, with 6 bases spanning the gap. Symptom resolution, clearance, or two negative PCRs marked the recovered donors of Cohort 3. Assay used: immunoSEQ multiplex PCR; TCRdb lists only in-frame clones, some missing. The table has a few hundred thousand clones, 87% seen once. This clonotype was sampled from a young woman who had recovered from COVID-19. The gene calls are TRBV7-2 and TRBJ1-4; D gene ambiguous. The source material was PBMCs or T cells enriched from blood (not recorded which). The DNA for the CDR3 is TGTGCCAGCAGCTTATATGGCGAAAAACTGTTTTTT. Residues: CASSLYGEKLFF.